Listed below are T cell receptor beta chains from one sample, sequenced in a study of shared clonotypes between healthy human individuals. TCRdb's copy holds only in-frame clones and misses some; the assay was immunoSEQ multiplex PCR. Among more than 2 million clones listed, around 95% were seen once. The sample consisted of naive CD4+ T cells sorted from blood. These receptors were taken from a man younger than 35 in good health. Each CDR3 is given with its conserved first and last residue. D genes are given only for firm matches. Size values are once, few and many counts, or a class for expanded clones, and some rows have none.

>NA|TRBV10-2|NA|TRBJ1-4
CASARGGTNEKLFF
TGCGCCAGCGCCCGCGGCGGGACGAATGAAAAACTGTTTTTT
>NA|TRBV5-1|TRBD1|TRBJ1-2
CASSLRGTGYGYTF
TGCGCCAGCAGCCTAAGGGGGACAGGCTATGGCTACACCTTC
>NA|TRBV5-6|NA|TRBJ1-6
CASSLAKAASSYNSPLHF
TGTGCCAGCAGCTTGGCCAAGGCCGCGAGCTCCTATAATTCACCCCTCCACTTT
>NA|TRBV6-6|TRBD1|TRBJ2-7
CASILGQGTYEQYF
TGTGCCAGCATATTAGGACAGGGGACATACGAGCAGTACTTC
>NA|TRBV5-1|NA|TRBJ2-7
CASSEGTGLGEQYF
TGCGCCAGCAGCGAAGGGACGGGGCTGGGCGAGCAGTACTTC
>NA|TRBV6-1|NA|TRBJ2-5
CASRSTAYQETQYF
TGTGCCAGCAGATCCACAGCGTACCAAGAGACCCAGTACTTC
>NA|TRBV6-5|NA|TRBJ2-2
CASSWTLTIHTGELFF
TGTGCCAGCAGTTGGACTCTCACGATCCACACCGGGGAGCTGTTTTTT
>NA|TRBV7-8|TRBD1|TRBJ2-7
CASSGEGTAYEQYF
TGTGCCAGCAGCGGAGAAGGGACAGCCTACGAGCAGTACTTC
>NA|TRBV10-2|TRBD1|TRBJ2-7
CASSGGGSGTGVYEQYF
TGCGCCAGCAGTGGGGGAGGCTCCGGGACAGGGGTGTACGAGCAGTACTTC
>few|TRBV11-2|NA|TRBJ2-7
CASSLGGIEQYF
TGTGCCAGCAGCCTGGGAGGTATCGAGCAGTACTTC
>NA|TRBV5-1|TRBD1|TRBJ1-1
CASSLQGDTEAFF
TGCGCCAGCAGCTTGCAGGGGGACACTGAAGCTTTCTTT
>NA|TRBV14|NA|TRBJ2-2
CASGGAQGDTGELFF
TGTGCCAGCGGGGGGGCACAGGGGGACACCGGGGAGCTGTTTTTT
>NA|TRBV6-5|TRBD1|TRBJ1-2
CASSSGGGYTF
TGTGCCAGCAGTTCAGGGGGCGGCTACACCTTC
>NA|TRBV10-3|NA|TRBJ1-1
CAIKVGGNTEAFF
TGTGCCATCAAAGTGGGGGGTAACACTGAAGCTTTCTTT
>NA|TRBV4-1|TRBD2|TRBJ2-1
CASSQGPGLADYNEQFF
TGCGCCAGCAGCCAAGGCCCCGGACTAGCGGATTACAATGAGCAGTTCTTC
>NA|TRBV19|NA|TRBJ1-2
CASMASDGSYGYTF
TGTGCCAGTATGGCATCAGATGGATCCTATGGCTACACCTTC
>NA|TRBV6-1|TRBD1|TRBJ1-2
CASRGTVYGYTF
TGTGCCAGCAGGGGGACAGTTTATGGCTACACCTTC
>NA|TRBV5-5|NA|TRBJ1-2
CASSLGPGLSYGYTF
TGTGCCAGCAGCTTGGGTCCGGGCTTGTCCTATGGCTACACCTTC
>NA|TRBV10-3|NA|TRBJ1-6
CAISPNNSPLHF
TGTGCCATCAGCCCTAATAATTCACCCCTCCACTTT
>NA|TRBV28|TRBD2|TRBJ2-1
CASTSAGGALVNEQFF
TGTGCCAGCACCTCGGCGGGGGGTGCACTTGTCAATGAGCAGTTCTTC
>NA|TRBV10-3|NA|TRBJ2-3
CAMWSGFTDTQYF
TGTGCCATGTGGAGCGGATTCACAGATACGCAGTATTTT
>NA|TRBV2|TRBD1|TRBJ1-2
CASTRTGNYGYTF
TGTGCCAGCACCCGGACAGGGAACTATGGCTACACCTTC
>NA|TRBV14|NA|TRBJ2-7
CASSPRALGNEQYF
TGTGCCAGCAGCCCCAGGGCTCTGGGGAACGAGCAGTACTTC
>once|TRBV2|NA|TRBJ2-3
CASRAWTPPEGTQYF
TGTGCCAGCAGGGCCTGGACACCCCCCGAAGGTACGCAGTATTTT
>NA|TRBV2|NA|TRBJ1-2
CASSEGQNYGYTF
TGTGCCAGCAGTGAGGGACAAAACTATGGCTACACCTTC
>NA|TRBV14|TRBD1|TRBJ2-4
CASSPLGQGAQKNIQYF
TGTGCCAGCAGCCCGCTGGGACAGGGGGCGCAAAAAAACATTCAGTACTTC
>once|TRBV6-5|TRBD1|TRBJ1-5
CASRQGAGQPQHF
TGTGCCAGCCGCCAGGGGGCCGGTCAGCCCCAGCATTTT
>NA|TRBV5-1|NA|TRBJ2-1
CASSSGLTADNEQFF
TGCGCCAGCAGCTCAGGTTTGACGGCCGACAATGAGCAGTTCTTC
>NA|TRBV5-6|TRBD1|TRBJ2-2
CASSLPAGGRTGELFF
TGTGCCAGCAGCTTGCCGGCAGGGGGCCGGACCGGGGAGCTGTTTTTT
>NA|TRBV25-1|TRBD1|TRBJ2-4
CANPTGELAKNIQYF
TGTGCCAATCCGACAGGGGAGCTAGCCAAAAACATTCAGTACTTC
>NA|TRBV7-2|NA|TRBJ2-5
CASSLEVGLWYF
TGTGCCAGCAGCTTAGAGGTGGGGCTGTGGTACTTC
>NA|TRBV30|TRBD2|TRBJ2-1
CAWSVGLAGVHEQFF
TGTGCCTGGTCGGTCGGACTAGCGGGAGTACATGAGCAGTTCTTC
>NA|TRBV9|NA|TRBJ1-4
CASSRQVNEKLFF
TGTGCCAGCAGTCGACAGGTTAATGAAAAACTGTTTTTT
>once|TRBV4-1|NA|TRBJ1-5
CASSQEGGGYSNQPQHF
TGCGCCAGCAGCCAAGAGGGGGGGGGCTATAGCAATCAGCCCCAGCATTTT
>once|TRBV7-2|NA|TRBJ2-7
CASSSRWFYEQYF
TGTGCCAGCAGCTCTAGGTGGTTTTACGAGCAGTACTTC
>NA|TRBV10-3|NA|TRBJ1-2
CAISESTRNYGYTF
TGTGCCATCAGTGAGTCGACGCGGAACTATGGCTACACCTTC
>NA|TRBV4-1|NA|TRBJ1-1
CASSQATGLNTEAFF
TGCGCCAGCAGCCAAGCAACAGGGCTGAACACTGAAGCTTTCTTT
>NA|TRBV7-2|NA|TRBJ1-3
CASRNTPPGNTIYF
TGTGCCAGCCGAAATACCCCACCTGGAAACACCATATATTTT
>NA|TRBV30|NA|TRBJ2-3
CAWRATTTTDTQYF
TGTGCCTGGAGGGCCACTACTACCACAGATACGCAGTATTTT
>NA|TRBV30|TRBD1|TRBJ1-3
CAWSVGTGSGNTIYF
TGTGCCTGGAGTGTCGGGACAGGGTCTGGAAACACCATATATTTT
>NA|TRBV28|TRBD1|TRBJ1-5
CASSPGQGGGNQPQHF
TGTGCCAGCAGTCCCGGACAGGGTGGCGGCAATCAGCCCCAGCATTTT
>NA|TRBV7-2|NA|TRBJ2-7
CASSFRRSYEQYF
TGTGCCAGCAGCTTCCGCCGTTCCTACGAGCAGTACTTC
>NA|TRBV30|NA|TRBJ2-1
CAWSPKGRTPYYNEQFF
TGTGCCTGGAGCCCAAAGGGACGGACGCCTTATTACAATGAGCAGTTCTTC
>NA|TRBV29-1|NA|TRBJ1-1
CSAKRESGANTEAFF
TGCAGCGCCAAGAGGGAGTCCGGGGCGAACACTGAAGCTTTCTTT
>NA|TRBV5-3|NA|TRBJ2-7
CARSCRDRGITSGSPPYEQYF
TGTGCCAGAAGCTGCCGAGACAGGGGAATTACTAGCGGGTCACCCCCCTACGAGCAGTACTTC
>NA|TRBV10-2|NA|TRBJ2-2
CASTRQSGELFF
TGCGCCAGCACCCGACAATCCGGGGAGCTGTTTTTT